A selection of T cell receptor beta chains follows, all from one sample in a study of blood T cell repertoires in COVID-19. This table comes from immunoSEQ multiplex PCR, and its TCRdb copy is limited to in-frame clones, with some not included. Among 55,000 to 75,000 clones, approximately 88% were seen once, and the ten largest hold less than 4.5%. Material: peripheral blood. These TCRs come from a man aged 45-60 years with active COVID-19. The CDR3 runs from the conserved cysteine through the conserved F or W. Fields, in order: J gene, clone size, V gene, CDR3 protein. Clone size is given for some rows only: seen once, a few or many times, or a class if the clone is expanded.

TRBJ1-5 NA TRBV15 CATSRGTGVNQPQHF
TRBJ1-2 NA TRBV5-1 CASSPGQDYGYTF
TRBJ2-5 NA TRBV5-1 CASSLGTVRETQYF
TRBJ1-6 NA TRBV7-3 CASSSGPLSPLHF
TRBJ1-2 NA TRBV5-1 CASSPSPGNYGYTF
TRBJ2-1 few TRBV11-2 CASSRAVRGAPEQFF
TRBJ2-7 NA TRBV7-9 CASSPSKAEQYF
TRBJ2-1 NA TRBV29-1 CSVETGGEQFF
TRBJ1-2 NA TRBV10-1 CASSEVNVGTTNYGYTF
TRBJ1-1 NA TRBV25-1 CASSEYNNPRITEAFF
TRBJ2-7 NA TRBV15 CATSEGGGYEQYF
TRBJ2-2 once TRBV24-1 CATSVGQGAAGELFF
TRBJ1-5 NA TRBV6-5 CASTPGGNQPQHF
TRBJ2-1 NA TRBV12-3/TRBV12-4 CASSSDSYNEQFF
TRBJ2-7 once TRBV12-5 CASGSLQGSPYEQYF
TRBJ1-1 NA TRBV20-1 CSASPRTEAFF
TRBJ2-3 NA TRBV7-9 CASLDGAGLAGSTDTQYF
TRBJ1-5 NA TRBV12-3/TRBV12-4 CASRPTYNQPQHF
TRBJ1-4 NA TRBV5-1 CASSFRTGATNEKLFF
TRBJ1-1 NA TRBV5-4 CASSSSTGPDTEAFF
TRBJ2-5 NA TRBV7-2 CASSLAGGGTQYF
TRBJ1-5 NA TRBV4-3 CASSQDRGWGQPQHF
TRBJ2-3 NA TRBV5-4 CASSGDRGDTQYF
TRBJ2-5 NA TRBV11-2 CASSPPYQETQYF
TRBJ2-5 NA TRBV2 CASSGTGRREETQYF
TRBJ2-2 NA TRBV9 CASSVVANTGELFF
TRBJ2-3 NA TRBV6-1 CASSELGQNTDTQYF
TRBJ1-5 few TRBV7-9 CASSLLGADQPQHF
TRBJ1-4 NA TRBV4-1 CASSQDLVGVRVREKLFF
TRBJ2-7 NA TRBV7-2 CASSLAAAGSNYEQYF
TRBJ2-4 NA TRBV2 CASSEGLSGKNIQYF
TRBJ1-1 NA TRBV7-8 CASSLVRSGNFPEAFF
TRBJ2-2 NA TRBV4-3 CASSQVRGWDGELFF
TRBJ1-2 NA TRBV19 CASSRQGSYGYTF
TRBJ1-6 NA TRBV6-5 CASINRGNSPLHF
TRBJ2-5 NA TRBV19 CASKGRGTQETQYF
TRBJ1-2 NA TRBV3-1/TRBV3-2 CANSRDRGYTF
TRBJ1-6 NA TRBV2 CASSDSVYNSPLHF
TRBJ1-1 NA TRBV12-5 CASGMDRGYTEAFF
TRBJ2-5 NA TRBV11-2 CASSLPGTETQYF
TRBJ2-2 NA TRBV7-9 CASSFSRDSTGELFF
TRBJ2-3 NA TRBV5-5 CASSFEGRTDTQYF
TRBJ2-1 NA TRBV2 CASSEIRETIYNEQFF
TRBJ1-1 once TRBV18 CASSPQVSGGGTEAFF
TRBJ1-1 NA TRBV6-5 CASSYRGNTEAFF
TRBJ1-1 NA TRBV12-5 CASGLVTSGTGNTEAFF
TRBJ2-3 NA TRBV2 CASSEEGWEEDTDTQYF
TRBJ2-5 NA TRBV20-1 CSASGLAGVDETQYF
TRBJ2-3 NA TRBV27 CASRAKTSGGTDTQYF
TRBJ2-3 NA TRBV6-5 CASSPPGTDTQYF
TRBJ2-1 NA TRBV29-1 CSVEPLAGGRIEQFF
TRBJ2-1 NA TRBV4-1 CASSQSASGGIYNEQFF
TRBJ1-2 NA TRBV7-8 CASSLGTEYGYTF
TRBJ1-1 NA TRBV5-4 CASSLIGGTEAFF
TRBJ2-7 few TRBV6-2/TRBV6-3 CASSPYGEGEQYF